The entry below describes one T cell receptor (beta chain). Antigen unknown. Sequencing in the ViraFEST assay came after antigen-specific CD4+ T cells had been expanded with viral peptide pools, which were used to stimulate PBMC. Subsequent to less than eleven days of culture, CD4+ T cells were isolated. The person had PCR-confirmed SARS-CoV-2 infection between March and December 2020. Two doses of BNT162b2 or mRNA-1273 vaccine were administered to participants. Each culture well received a few million PBMC. These cells were then cultured in IMDM with about 9.1 IU/ml IL-2 and around 9.6 ug/ml peptides. Sequencing used immunoSEQ multiplex PCR; TCRdb keeps in-frame clones, though not all of them. The sample yields 17,000 or so clones, under 85% seen once. The sample originates from a study of vaccination effects on CD4 cells after COVID-19. Study overall: Both late and early after vaccination, three convalescent patients were sampled. Post-vaccine samples followed the second dose by a median of 72 days.

V lost 6 bases and J 1 base, leaving 12 bases between the germline ends. The CDR3 length is 14 residues. Germline V gene data show CDR1 as MNHNY and CDR2 as SVGAGI (reference sequence). Sequenced material: CD4+ T cells from PBMCs cultured with SARS-CoV-2 spike peptides, taken after COVID-19 vaccination. The origin of this receptor is a human donor who had a prior SARS-CoV-2 infection. V and J are TRBV6-6 and TRBJ2-5; D gene uncertain. CDR3 amino acids: CASRDRLAQETQYF. As DNA, the CDR3 is TGTGCCAGCAGGGATCGACTGGCCCAAGAGACCCAGTACTTC.